This T cell receptor (beta chain) was identified during a study of blood T cell repertoires in COVID-19. Looking at the study overall: Acute and convalescent COVID-19 samples came from the United States, Italy and Spain. The analysed material was cDNA or gDNA that came from T cells, B-cell-depleted T cells, or PBMCs.

Per the study methods: How many nucleated cells were present was estimated from reference gene primer amplification. The protocol was immunoSEQ multiplex PCR, while the TCRdb copy is restricted to in-frame clones and leaves out a portion. The D gene and trimming were derived from the DNA, and the V and J assignments and clone size from that table. The sample includes a few hundred thousand clones, roughly 87% seen only once; the top ten take under 4%. The CDR3 has 14 amino acids. The V end was cut by 0 bases, the J end by 4 bases, with 9 bases between. Germline assignment: CDR1 MNHEY and CDR2 SVGEGT.

The sequencing sample was made of peripheral blood. The rearrangement uses TRBV6-2 or TRBV6-3 and TRBJ1-2, with TRBD1 as a possible D gene (5 bases). The clonotype comes from a man aged 18-30 years with active or convalescent COVID-19. CDR3 sequence reads: CASSYSSTGYGYTF. The CDR3 DNA is TGTGCCAGCAGTTACTCGTCTACAGGCTATGGCTACACCTTC.